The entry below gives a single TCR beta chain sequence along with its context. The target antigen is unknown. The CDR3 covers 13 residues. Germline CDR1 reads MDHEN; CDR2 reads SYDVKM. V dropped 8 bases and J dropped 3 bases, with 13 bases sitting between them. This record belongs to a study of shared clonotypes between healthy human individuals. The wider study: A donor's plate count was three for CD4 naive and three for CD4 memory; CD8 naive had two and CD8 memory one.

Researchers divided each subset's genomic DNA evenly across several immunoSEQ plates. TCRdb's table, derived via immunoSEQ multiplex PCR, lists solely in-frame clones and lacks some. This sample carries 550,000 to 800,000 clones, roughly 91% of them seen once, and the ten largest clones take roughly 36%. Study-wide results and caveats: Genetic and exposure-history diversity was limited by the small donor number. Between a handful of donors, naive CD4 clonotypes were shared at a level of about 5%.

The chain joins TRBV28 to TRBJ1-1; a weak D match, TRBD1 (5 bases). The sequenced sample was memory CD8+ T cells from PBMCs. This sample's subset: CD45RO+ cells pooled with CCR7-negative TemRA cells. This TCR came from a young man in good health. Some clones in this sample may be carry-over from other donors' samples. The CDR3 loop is CASRNGGDTEAFF. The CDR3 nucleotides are TGTGCCAGCCGAAACGGAGGGGACACTGAAGCTTTCTTT.